This T cell receptor beta chain was found in a study of T cell responses to AZD1222 COVID-19 vaccine. CDR1 is KGHSH, CDR2 LQKENI, per germline. The V end was cut by 2 bases, the J end by 2 bases, with 10 bases between. The CDR3 spans 15 residues. Sequencing used immunoSEQ multiplex PCR; TCRdb keeps in-frame clones, though not all of them. Here the sample spans 190,000 or so clones, approximately 93% being singletons. This chain joins TRBV18 and TRBJ2-1; D is perhaps TRBD2 (7 bases). This sample comprised peripheral blood, obtained 28 days after the second AZD1222 dose. The TCR comes from an adult who received the AZD1222 COVID-19 vaccine. CDR3 loop: CASSPGGATYNEQFF. In DNA, the CDR3 is TGTGCCAGCTCACCAGGGGGGGCAACCTACAATGAGCAGTTCTTC.